The 23 T cell receptor beta chains presented below share a single source sample, sequenced in a study of cytomegalovirus exposure and HLA in healthy donors. It was with 60 Vbeta and 13 Jbeta primers that the PCR ran. Data came from immunoSEQ multiplex PCR; TCRdb stores just in-frame clones and leaves some out. The sample holds some 110,000 clones, 80% seen once. Material: PBMCs. The receptors originated from a man aged 30-40 years in good health and CMV-seronegative.

The chain joins TRBV15 to TRBJ2-5; possible D gene TRBD2, 5 bases. CDR1 is LNHNV and CDR2 is YYDKDF in the germline V gene (reference sequence). Trimming pared 1 base from V and 5 bases from J, leaving 8 bases between. The length of the CDR3 is 13 residues. This chain's CDR3 is CATSRVRGETQYF. The CDR3 region has the DNA TGTGCCACCAGCAGAGTTAGAGGGGAGACCCAGTACTTC. Using reference TRBV15 and TRBJ2-5 for the parts outside the CDR3, the full variable domain is DAMVIQNPRYQVTQFGKPVTLSCSQTLNHNVMYWYQQKSSQAPKLLFHYYDKDFNNEADTPDNFQSRRPNTSFCFLDIRSPGLGDTAMYLCATSRVRGETQYFGPGTRLLVL.

CDR3 bases: TGCGCCAGCAGCCAAGATGTGGCAGGGGGCTCGGAGACCCAGTACTTC. It codes for CASSQDVAGGSETQYF. The rearrangement uses TRBV4-3 and TRBJ2-5, with 8 nucleotides matching TRBD1. The germline V gene has CDR1 LGHNA and CDR2 YSLEER. Trimming took 0 bases from V and 5 from J; bases not matched to a gene: 8. The CDR3 covers 16 residues.

This clone was observed a single time. The CDR3 bases are TGTGCCAGCAGCTTAGGGGACAGGGCCGGGCAGCCCCAGCATTTT. Its protein product is CASSLGDRAGQPQHF. The rearrangement links TRBV11-2 to TRBJ1-5; 9 nucleotides agree with TRBD1. V was clipped by 1 base and J by 7 bases; unmatched bases: 5. The germline CDR1 and CDR2 sequences are SGHAT and FQNNGV. The CDR3 sequence is 15 residues long.

In its sample, this clone was seen once. The V gene is TRBV18, the J gene TRBJ1-1, with 11 bases lining up with TRBD1. There are 15 residues in the CDR3. After removal of 4 bases from V and 3 bases from J, the junction contained 4 bases not matched to a gene. The germline V gene encodes CDR1 KGHSH and CDR2 LQKENI. The CDR3 sequence: CASSLRDRGDTEAFF. CDR3 in DNA: TGTGCCAGCTCACTACGGGACAGGGGGGACACTGAAGCTTTCTTT.

The J gene is TRBJ1-5, the V gene TRBV27; D may be TRBD1 (5 bases). V shed 3 bases and J shed 3 bases, with 9 bases lying between them. CDR3 length equals 14 residues. The germline CDR1 and CDR2 sequences are MNHEY and SMNVEV (reference sequence). CDR3 sequence reads: CASSFAGVNQPQHF. CDR3 coding DNA: TGTGCCAGCAGTTTCGCGGGGGTCAATCAGCCCCAGCATTTT.

The chain joins TRBV7-2 to TRBJ1-2, with 7 bases fitting TRBD1. The CDR3 covers 16 residues. In germline, CDR1 is SGHTA, CDR2 FQGNSA. Trimming removed 5 bases from V and 6 bases from J; junction bases left unmatched: 15. CDR3 residues: CASSLLAGGYSDGYTF. The CDR3 nucleotides are TGTGCCAGCAGCCTCCTCGCAGGGGGTTATTCGGATGGCTACACCTTC.

This chain connects TRBV11-2 to TRBJ2-1; D possibly corresponds to TRBD1 (6 bases). Trimming cost V 2 bases and J 9 bases, with 14 bases left between them. Germline loops: CDR1 SGHAT, CDR2 FQNNGV. CDR3 length: 14 residues. The chain's CDR3 is CASSLINRAAEQFF. CDR3 nucleotides: TGTGCCAGCAGCTTAATAAACAGGGCGGCTGAGCAGTTCTTC.

The chain carries TRBV14 and TRBJ2-1; D may be TRBD2 (6 bases). The germline V gene has CDR1 SGHDN and CDR2 FVKESK. The CDR3 contains 16 residues. V lost 0 bases to trimming and J lost 2 bases, with 11 bases between them. The CDR3 sequence: CASSQEEGSPYNEQFF. The CDR3 nucleotides are TGTGCCAGCAGCCAAGAGGAGGGGTCGCCCTACAATGAGCAGTTCTTC.

The chain employs TRBV14 and TRBJ1-4, with 11 bases lining up with TRBD1. Germline assignment: CDR1 SGHDN and CDR2 FVKESK. The CDR3 contains 15 residues. Losses at the gene ends were 4 bases for V and 7 bases for J; bases not matched to a gene: 5. The CDR3 spells CASSPIGQGAEKLFF. The CDR3 DNA reads TGTGCCAGCAGCCCAATAGGACAGGGGGCTGAAAAACTGTTTTTT.

This clone was seen a few times. The V and J genes are TRBV7-2 and TRBJ2-7, with 8 bases fitting TRBD1. The CDR3 sequence is 15 residues long. J gave up 3 bases and V 3 bases, and 7 bases lay outside the gene matches. Germline V gives CDR1 SGHTA, CDR2 FQGNSA. This CDR3 is CASSFSSTGGYEQYF. The CDR3 DNA reads as TGTGCCAGCAGCTTCTCATCAACAGGGGGCTACGAGCAGTACTTC. Full variable domain (remainder filled in from reference TRBV7-2 and TRBJ2-7): GAGVSQSPSNKVTEKGKDVELRCDPISGHTALYWYRQSLGQGLEFLIYFQGNSAPDKSGLPSDRFSAERTGGSVSTLTIQRTQQEDSAVYLCASSFSSTGGYEQYFGPGTRLTVT.

This chain joins TRBV5-1 and TRBJ1-3, with D possibly being TRBD1 (5 bases). The V end lost 0 bases, the J end lost 0 bases, and 10 bases lay between the germline ends. The CDR3 has 16 amino acids. CDR1 and CDR2 (germline): SGHRS, YFSETQ. In DNA, the CDR3 is TGCGCCAGCAGCTTGGTTTTGGACAACTCTGGAAACACCATATATTTT. Translation gives CASSLVLDNSGNTIYF. Complete variable domain (other parts from reference TRBV5-1 and TRBJ1-3): KAGVTQTPRYLIKTRGQQVTLSCSPISGHRSVSWYQQTPGQGLQFLFEYFSETQRNKGNFPGRFSGRQFSNSRSEMNVSTLELGDSALYLCASSLVLDNSGNTIYFGEGSWLTVV.

Written as DNA, the CDR3 is TGTGCCAGCAGCTTCACAGGGGTAAGCTCTGGAAACACCATATATTTT. It is translated as CASSFTGVSSGNTIYF. The chain recombines TRBV5-6 with TRBJ1-3; 7 bases are a match to TRBD1. Germline CDR1 SGHDT, CDR2 YYEEEE. The trim removed 2 bases at V and 0 bases at J, leaving 5 bases unmatched. The CDR3 runs to 16 residues.

The rearrangement links TRBV9 to TRBJ1-1; D might be TRBD1 (5 bases). This CDR3 is 14 amino acids long. Germline values: CDR1 SGDLS, CDR2 YYNGEE. V lost 0 bases and J 5 bases, leaving 11 bases between the germline ends. Here the CDR3 DNA reads TGTGCCAGCAGCGTAGAAGGGGTAGGTACTGAAGCTTTCTTT. Protein product: CASSVEGVGTEAFF.

This clone came up a few times. This chain uses TRBV18 with TRBJ2-1; tentative D call: TRBD1 (5 bases). Trimming cost V 2 bases and J 9 bases, with 20 bases left between them. The germline V gene has CDR1 KGHSH and CDR2 LQKENI. CDR3 length: 16 residues. The CDR3 spells CASSPSRGNRFGEQFF. Here the CDR3 DNA reads TGTGCCAGCTCACCATCTAGGGGAAACCGTTTCGGTGAGCAGTTCTTC.

The V gene is TRBV6-5, the J gene TRBJ2-5; 8 positions agree with TRBD2. The CDR3 is 16 amino acids. Germline V gene sequence: CDR1 MNHEY, CDR2 SVGAGI. V lost 0 bases to trimming and J lost 3 bases; unmatched junction nucleotides: 6. CDR3 protein: CASSYSGAAGEETQYF. DNA for the CDR3: TGTGCCAGCAGTTACTCGGGTGCAGCGGGAGAAGAGACCCAGTACTTC.

This rearrangement joins TRBV5-1 to TRBJ1-1; 7 nucleotides line up with TRBD1. The CDR3 has 15 amino acids. The germline CDR1 and CDR2 sequences are SGHRS and YFSETQ. J lost 4 bases, V lost 4 bases, and 10 bases had no gene match. DNA for the CDR3: TGCGCCAGCAGCCCATCGACAGGGCGGGTCACTGAAGCTTTCTTT. Protein product: CASSPSTGRVTEAFF.

V gene TRBV6-5 combines with J gene TRBJ1-6; 7 nucleotides align to TRBD1. Per germline, CDR1 MNHEY and CDR2 SVGAGI. The CDR3 covers 15 residues. With 7 bases clipped from V and 6 bases from J, the junction kept 9 bases outside the gene matches. The CDR3 DNA reads as TGTGCCAGCACTCCAAGGGACAGATCTAATTCACCCCTCCACTTT. This codes for CASTPRDRSNSPLHF.

The chain couples TRBV14 to TRBJ2-7; TRBD2 matches 11 bases. V lost 1 base, J lost 5 bases, and 4 bases stayed unmatched. There are 15 residues in the CDR3. CDR1 is SGHDN and CDR2 is FVKESK in the germline V gene. This CDR3 is CASSQVGSGGDEQYF. The CDR3 nucleotides are TGTGCCAGCAGCCAAGTGGGTAGCGGGGGGGACGAGCAGTACTTC.

The chain uses TRBV15 and TRBJ2-7, with unresolved D. Germline CDR1 is LNHNV and CDR2 is YYDKDF (reference sequence). The CDR3 consists of 14 residues. V lost 0 bases and J lost 2, with 8 bases in between. The CDR3 loop reads CATSRDLLTYEQYF. DNA for the CDR3: TGTGCCACCAGCAGAGATCTCCTAACCTACGAGCAGTACTTC.

The chain combines TRBV5-1 with TRBJ2-1; 7 bases fit TRBD2. J gave up 2 bases and V 0 bases, and 2 bases lay outside the gene matches. The CDR3 runs 15 residues. Germline values: CDR1 SGHRS, CDR2 YFSETQ. Here the CDR3 DNA reads TGCGCCAGCAGCTTGGACGGGGGGACCTACAATGAGCAGTTCTTC. It translates to CASSLDGGTYNEQFF.

The CDR3 DNA follows: TGTGCCAGCAGCTCTCTTAATTCACCCCTCCACTTT. Protein sequence: CASSSLNSPLHF. The chain combines TRBV7-8 with TRBJ1-6; D remains ambiguous. Germline V gene sequence: CDR1 SGHVS, CDR2 FQNEAQ. CDR3 size: 12 residues. With 4 bases removed from V and 6 bases from J, the gap between germline ends came to 4 bases.

This clone appeared once. The gene calls are TRBV29-1 and TRBJ1-1; perhaps TRBD1 as D (6 bases). Trimming left V 7 bases short and J 1 base short, with 13 bases between. The CDR3 is 13 residues long. Germline values: CDR1 SQVTM, CDR2 ANQGSEA. CDR3 sequence: CSASGHQNTEAFF. In DNA form, the CDR3 reads TGCAGCGCGTCGGGACACCAGAACACTGAAGCTTTCTTT.

The chain is built from TRBV27 and TRBJ2-1, with 8 bases aligning to TRBD1. The J segment lost 0 bases and the V segment lost 8 bases, leaving 9 bases of the junction unmatched. This CDR3 spans 16 amino acids. The V gene's germline CDR1 is MNHEY and CDR2 SMNVEV (reference sequence). CDR3 DNA: TGTGCCAGCGGTTCCAGGACAGGGAGCTCCTACAATGAGCAGTTCTTC. This sequence encodes CASGSRTGSSYNEQFF.